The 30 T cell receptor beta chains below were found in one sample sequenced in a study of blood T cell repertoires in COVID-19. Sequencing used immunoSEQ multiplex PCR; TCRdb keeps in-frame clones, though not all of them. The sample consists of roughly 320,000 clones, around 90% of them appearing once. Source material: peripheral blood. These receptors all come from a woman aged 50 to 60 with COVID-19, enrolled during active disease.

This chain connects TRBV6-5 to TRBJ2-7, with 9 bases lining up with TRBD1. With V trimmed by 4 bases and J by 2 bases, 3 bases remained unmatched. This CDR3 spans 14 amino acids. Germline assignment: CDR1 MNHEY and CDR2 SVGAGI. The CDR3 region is CASSSDRGPYEQYF. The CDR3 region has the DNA TGTGCCAGCAGTTCGGACAGGGGCCCCTACGAGCAGTACTTC.

CDR3 sequence (DNA): TGCGCCAGCAGCATCCTAGGGGGCCCCCGGGAGCAGTTCTTC. This sequence encodes CASSILGGPREQFF. The chain couples TRBV5-1 to TRBJ2-1; 7 bases align to TRBD1. The trim removed 4 bases at V and 10 bases at J, leaving 11 bases unmatched. In germline, CDR1 is SGHRS, CDR2 YFSETQ. This CDR3 contains 14 residues.

CDR3 in DNA: TGTGCCAGCAGGAAGGGACACCTCTCTGGAAACACCATATATTTT. Residues: CASRKGHLSGNTIYF. This chain uses TRBV27 with TRBJ1-3; D is possibly TRBD1 (6 bases). Per germline, CDR1 MNHEY and CDR2 SMNVEV (reference sequence). This CDR3 spans 15 amino acids. V was shortened by 6 bases and J by 0 bases, with 12 bases between the two germline ends.

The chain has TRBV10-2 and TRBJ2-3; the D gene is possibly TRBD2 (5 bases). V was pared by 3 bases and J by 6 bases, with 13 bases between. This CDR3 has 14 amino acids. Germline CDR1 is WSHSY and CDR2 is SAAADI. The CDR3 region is CASSEVISEDTQYF. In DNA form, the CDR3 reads TGCGCCAGCAGTGAAGTCATTAGCGAGGATACGCAGTATTTT.

In DNA form, the CDR3 reads TGTGCCAGCAGCCAAGATTTGTCCGGCGGGAGGTTGGATGAGCAGTTCTTC. Its protein product is CASSQDLSGGRLDEQFF. This chain links TRBV4-2 with TRBJ2-1, with TRBD2 identical over 8 bases. Germline V gives CDR1 LGHNA, CDR2 YNFKEQ. CDR3 length: 17 amino acids. Trimming at V came to 0 bases and at J to 8 bases, leaving 12 bases not matched to a gene.

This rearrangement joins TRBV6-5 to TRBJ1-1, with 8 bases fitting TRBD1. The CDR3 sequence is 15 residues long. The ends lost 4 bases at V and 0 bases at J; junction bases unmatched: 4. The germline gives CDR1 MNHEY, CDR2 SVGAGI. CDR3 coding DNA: TGTGCCAGCAGTTGGACAGGGACAGTGAACACTGAAGCTTTCTTT. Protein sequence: CASSWTGTVNTEAFF.

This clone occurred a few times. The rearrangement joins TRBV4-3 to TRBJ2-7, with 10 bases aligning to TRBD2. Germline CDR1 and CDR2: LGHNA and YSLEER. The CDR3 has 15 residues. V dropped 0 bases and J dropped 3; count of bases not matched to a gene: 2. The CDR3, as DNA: TGCGCCAGCAGCCAAGAGGGACTAGCGAACTACGAGCAGTACTTC. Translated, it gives CASSQEGLANYEQYF.

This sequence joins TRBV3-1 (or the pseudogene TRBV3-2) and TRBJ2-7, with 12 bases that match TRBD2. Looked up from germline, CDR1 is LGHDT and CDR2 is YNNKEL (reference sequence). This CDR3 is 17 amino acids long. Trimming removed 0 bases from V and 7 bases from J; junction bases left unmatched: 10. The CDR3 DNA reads TGTGCCAGCAGCCAAGAATTGGGACTAGCGGGCAGGGGGGAGCAGTACTTC. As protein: CASSQELGLAGRGEQYF.

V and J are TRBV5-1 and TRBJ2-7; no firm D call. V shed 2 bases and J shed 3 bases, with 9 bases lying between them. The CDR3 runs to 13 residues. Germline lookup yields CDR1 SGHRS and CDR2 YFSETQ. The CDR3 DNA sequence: TGCGCCAGCAGCTTTGAGGCCATCTACGAGCAGTACTTC. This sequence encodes CASSFEAIYEQYF.

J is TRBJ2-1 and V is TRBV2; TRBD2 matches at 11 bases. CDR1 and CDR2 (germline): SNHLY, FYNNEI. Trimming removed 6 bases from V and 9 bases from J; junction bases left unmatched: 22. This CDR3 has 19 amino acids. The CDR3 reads CASSRRSLAGVASQGEQFF. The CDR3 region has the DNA TGTGCCAGCAGCCGAAGATCACTAGCGGGAGTTGCCTCGCAAGGTGAGCAGTTCTTC.

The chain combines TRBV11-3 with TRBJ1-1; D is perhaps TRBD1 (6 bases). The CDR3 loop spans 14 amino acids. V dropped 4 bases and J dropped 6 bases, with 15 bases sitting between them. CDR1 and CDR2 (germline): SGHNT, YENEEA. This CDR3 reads CASSYGGQGAEAFF. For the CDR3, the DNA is TGTGCCAGCAGCTACGGGGGGCAGGGAGCTGAAGCTTTCTTT.

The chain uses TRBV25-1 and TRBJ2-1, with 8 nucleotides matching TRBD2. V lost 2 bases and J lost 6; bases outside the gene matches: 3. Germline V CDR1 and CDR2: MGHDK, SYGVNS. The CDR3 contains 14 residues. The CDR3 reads CASSERLATNEQFF. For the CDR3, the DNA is TGTGCCAGCAGTGAAAGACTAGCGACCAATGAGCAGTTCTTC.

DNA for the CDR3: TGTGCCTGGAGCCCGTCTTCAGGAAAACTGTTTTTT. This sequence encodes CAWSPSSGKLFF. This sequence joins TRBV30 and TRBJ1-4; D remains ambiguous. V was shortened by 3 bases and J by 10 bases, with 12 bases between the two germline ends. The CDR3 runs 12 residues. Germline V gene sequence: CDR1 GTSNPN, CDR2 SVGIG (reference sequence).

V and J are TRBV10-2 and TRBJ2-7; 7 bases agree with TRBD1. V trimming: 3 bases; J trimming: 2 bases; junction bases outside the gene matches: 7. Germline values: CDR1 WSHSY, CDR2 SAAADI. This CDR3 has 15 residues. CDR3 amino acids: CASSEWRQGTYEQYF. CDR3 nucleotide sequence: TGCGCCAGCAGTGAATGGAGACAGGGAACCTACGAGCAGTACTTC.

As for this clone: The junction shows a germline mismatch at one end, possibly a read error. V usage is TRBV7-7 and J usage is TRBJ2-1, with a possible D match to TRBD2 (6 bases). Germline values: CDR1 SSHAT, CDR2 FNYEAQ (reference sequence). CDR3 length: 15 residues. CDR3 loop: CASSLDGAGYNEQFF. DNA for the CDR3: TGTGCTAGCAGCTTAGACGGGGCGGGGTACAATGAGCAGTTCTTC. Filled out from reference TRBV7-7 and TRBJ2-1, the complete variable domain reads GAGVSQSPRYKVTKRGQDVTLRCDPISSHATLYWYQQALGQGPEFLTYFNYEAQPDKSGLPSDRFSAERPEGSISTLTIQRTEQRDSAMYRCASSLDGAGYNEQFFGPGTRLTVL.

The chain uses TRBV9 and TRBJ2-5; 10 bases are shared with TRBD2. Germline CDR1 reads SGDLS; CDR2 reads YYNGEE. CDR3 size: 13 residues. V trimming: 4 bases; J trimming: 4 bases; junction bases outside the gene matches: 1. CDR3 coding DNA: TGTGCCAGCAGCACTAGCGGGACAGAGACCCAGTACTTC. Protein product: CASSTSGTETQYF.

CDR3 sequence (DNA): TGTGCCAGCAGCCAAAACCAGGGGGCAACAGATACGCAGTATTTT. Its protein product is CASSQNQGATDTQYF. The chain carries TRBV3-1 (or the pseudogene TRBV3-2) and TRBJ2-3, with TRBD1 matching 8 bases. V gave up 2 bases and J gave up 3 bases; unmatched junction bases: 4. Looked up from germline, CDR1 is LGHDT and CDR2 is YNNKEL (reference sequence). This CDR3 is 15 amino acids long.

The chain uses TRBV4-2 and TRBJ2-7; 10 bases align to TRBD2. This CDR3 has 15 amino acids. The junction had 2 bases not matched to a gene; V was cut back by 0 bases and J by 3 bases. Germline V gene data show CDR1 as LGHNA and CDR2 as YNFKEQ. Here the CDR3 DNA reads TGTGCCAGCAGCCAAGATTGGACTAGCGGCTACGAGCAGTACTTC. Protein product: CASSQDWTSGYEQYF.

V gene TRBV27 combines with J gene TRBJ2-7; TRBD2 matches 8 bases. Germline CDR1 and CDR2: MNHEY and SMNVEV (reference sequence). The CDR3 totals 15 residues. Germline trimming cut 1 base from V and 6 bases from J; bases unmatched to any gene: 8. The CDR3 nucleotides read TGTGCCAGCAGTTTATTTCCGGGAGGGCCGACCGAGCAGTACTTC. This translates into CASSLFPGGPTEQYF.

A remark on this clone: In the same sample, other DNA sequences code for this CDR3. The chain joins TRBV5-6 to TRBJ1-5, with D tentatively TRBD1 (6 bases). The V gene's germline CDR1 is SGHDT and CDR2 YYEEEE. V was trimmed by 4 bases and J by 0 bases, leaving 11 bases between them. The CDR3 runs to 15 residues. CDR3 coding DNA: TGTGCCAGCAGCAGGACAGACTATAGCAATCAGCCCCAGCATTTT. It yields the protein CASSRTDYSNQPQHF.

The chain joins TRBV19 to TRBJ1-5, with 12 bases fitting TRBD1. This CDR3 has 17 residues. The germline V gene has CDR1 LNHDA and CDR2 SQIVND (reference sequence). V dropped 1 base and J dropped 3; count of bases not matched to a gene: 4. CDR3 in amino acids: CASSIVGTGGFNQPQHF. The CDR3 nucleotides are TGTGCCAGTAGTATAGTGGGGACAGGGGGCTTCAATCAGCCCCAGCATTTT.

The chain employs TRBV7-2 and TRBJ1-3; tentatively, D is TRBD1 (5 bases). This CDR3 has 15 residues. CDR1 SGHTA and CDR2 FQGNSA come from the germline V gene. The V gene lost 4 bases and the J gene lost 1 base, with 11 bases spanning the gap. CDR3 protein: CASSSGGGSGNTIYF. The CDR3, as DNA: TGTGCCAGCAGCTCTGGGGGAGGATCTGGAAACACCATATATTTT.

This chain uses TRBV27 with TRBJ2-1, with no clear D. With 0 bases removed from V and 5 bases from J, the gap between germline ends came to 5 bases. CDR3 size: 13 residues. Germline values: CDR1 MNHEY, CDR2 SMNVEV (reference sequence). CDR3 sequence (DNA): TGTGCCAGCAGTTTATCTGCGAACAATGAGCAGTTCTTC. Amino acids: CASSLSANNEQFF.

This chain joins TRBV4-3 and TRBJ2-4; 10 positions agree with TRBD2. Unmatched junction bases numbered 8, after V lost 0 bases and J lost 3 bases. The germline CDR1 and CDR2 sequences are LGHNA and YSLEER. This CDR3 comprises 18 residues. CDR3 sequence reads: CASSQESSGRRVKNIQYF. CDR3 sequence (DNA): TGCGCCAGCAGCCAAGAGAGTAGCGGGAGGAGGGTCAAAAACATTCAGTACTTC.

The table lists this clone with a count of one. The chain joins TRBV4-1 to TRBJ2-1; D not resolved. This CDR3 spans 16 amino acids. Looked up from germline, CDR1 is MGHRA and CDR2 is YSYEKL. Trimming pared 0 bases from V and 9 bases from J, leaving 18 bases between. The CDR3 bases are TGCGCCAGCAGCCAAGAAGAGTGGGCTCTGGGTAGTGAGCAGTTCTTC. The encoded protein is CASSQEEWALGSEQFF.

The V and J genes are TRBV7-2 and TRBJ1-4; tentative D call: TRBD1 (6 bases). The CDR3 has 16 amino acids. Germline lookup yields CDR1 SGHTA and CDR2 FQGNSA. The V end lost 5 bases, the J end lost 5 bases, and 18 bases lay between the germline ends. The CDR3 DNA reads TGTGCCAGCAGCCCAGAGGTAAACAGGGCGAATGAAAAACTGTTTTTT. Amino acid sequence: CASSPEVNRANEKLFF.

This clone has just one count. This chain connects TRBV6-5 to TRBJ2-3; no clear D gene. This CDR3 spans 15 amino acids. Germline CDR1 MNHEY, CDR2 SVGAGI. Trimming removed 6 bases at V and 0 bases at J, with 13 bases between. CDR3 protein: CASRRLASSTDTQYF. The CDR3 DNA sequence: TGTGCCAGCAGAAGACTTGCCTCTAGCACAGATACGCAGTATTTT.

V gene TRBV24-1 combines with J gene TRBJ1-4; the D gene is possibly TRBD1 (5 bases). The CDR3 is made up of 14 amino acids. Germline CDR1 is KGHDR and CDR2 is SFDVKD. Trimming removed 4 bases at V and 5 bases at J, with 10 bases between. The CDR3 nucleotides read TGTGCCACCAGTGAAGGGGCAGTGAATGAAAAACTGTTTTTT. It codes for CATSEGAVNEKLFF.

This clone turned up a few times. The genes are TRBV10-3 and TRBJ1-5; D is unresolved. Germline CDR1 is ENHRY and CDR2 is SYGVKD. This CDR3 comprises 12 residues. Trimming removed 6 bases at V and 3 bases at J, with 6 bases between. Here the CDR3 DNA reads TGTGCCATCAGCCCCTACAATCAGCCCCAGCATTTT. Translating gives CAISPYNQPQHF.

CDR3 nucleotides: TGTGCCAGCAGCGCCCGGACAGGGACGAACACCGGGGAGCTGTTTTTT. This translates into CASSARTGTNTGELFF. V and J are TRBV9 and TRBJ2-2; 8 bases align to TRBD1. CDR3 length: 16 residues. V was clipped by 3 bases and J by 0 bases; unmatched bases: 4. Per germline, CDR1 SGDLS and CDR2 YYNGEE.